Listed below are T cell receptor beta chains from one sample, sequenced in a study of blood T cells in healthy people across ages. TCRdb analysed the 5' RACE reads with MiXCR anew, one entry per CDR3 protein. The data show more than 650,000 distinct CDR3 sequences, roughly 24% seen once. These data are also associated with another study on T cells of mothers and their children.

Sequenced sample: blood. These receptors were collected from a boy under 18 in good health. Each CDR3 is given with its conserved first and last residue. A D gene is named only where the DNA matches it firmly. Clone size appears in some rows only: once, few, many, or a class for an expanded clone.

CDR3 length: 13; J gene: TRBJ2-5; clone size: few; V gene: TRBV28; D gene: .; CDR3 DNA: TGTGCCAGCGGCCCCGGGGTCTTAGAGACCCAGTACTTC; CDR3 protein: CASGPGVLETQYF
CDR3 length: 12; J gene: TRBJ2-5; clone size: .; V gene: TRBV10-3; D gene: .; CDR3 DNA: TGTGCCATCGGGGTACCCCAAGAGACCCAGTACTTC; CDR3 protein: CAIGVPQETQYF
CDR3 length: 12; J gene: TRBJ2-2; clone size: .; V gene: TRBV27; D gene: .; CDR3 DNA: TGTGCCATCCAGGGGTCCACCGGGGAGCTGTTTTTT; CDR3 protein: CAIQGSTGELFF
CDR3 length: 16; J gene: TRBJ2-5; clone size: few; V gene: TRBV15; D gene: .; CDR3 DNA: TGTGCCACCAGCAGGGAACGACAGGACCTACAAGAGACCCAGTACTTC; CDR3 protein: CATSRERQDLQETQYF
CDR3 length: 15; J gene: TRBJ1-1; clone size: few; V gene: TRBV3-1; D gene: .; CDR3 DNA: TGTGCCAGCAGCCAAGGACAATCCAACATCGGTGAAGCTTTCTTT; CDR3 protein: CASSQGQSNIGEAFF
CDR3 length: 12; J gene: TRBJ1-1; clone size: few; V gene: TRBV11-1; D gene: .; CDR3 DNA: TGTGCCAACAGCCCCACAAGGACTGAAGCTTTCTTT; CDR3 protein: CANSPTRTEAFF
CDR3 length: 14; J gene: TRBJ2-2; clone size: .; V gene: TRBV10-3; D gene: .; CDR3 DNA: TGTGCCATCAGTGCAACTGTAGGAGCCGGGGAGCTGTTTTTT; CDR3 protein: CAISATVGAGELFF
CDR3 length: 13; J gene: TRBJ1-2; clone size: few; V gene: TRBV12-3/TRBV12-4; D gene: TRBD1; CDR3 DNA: TGTGCCAGCAGTTCCGACAGGGAAATGGGCTACACCTTC; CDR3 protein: CASSSDREMGYTF
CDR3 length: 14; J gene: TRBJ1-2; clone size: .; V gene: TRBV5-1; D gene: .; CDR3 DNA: TGCGCCAGCAGCTTTACCTTACGGACAACTGGCTACACCTTC; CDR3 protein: CASSFTLRTTGYTF
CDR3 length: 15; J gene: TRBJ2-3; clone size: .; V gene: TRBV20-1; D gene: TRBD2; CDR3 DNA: TGCAGTGCTAGAGATTTTTTAGCGGGGGCGAATACGCAGTATTTT; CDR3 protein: CSARDFLAGANTQYF
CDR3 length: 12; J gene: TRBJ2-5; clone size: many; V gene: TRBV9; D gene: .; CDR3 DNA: TGTGCCAGCAGCGTAGGAGGAGAGACCCAGTACTTC; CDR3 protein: CASSVGGETQYF
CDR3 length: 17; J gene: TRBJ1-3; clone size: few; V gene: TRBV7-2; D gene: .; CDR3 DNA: TGTGCCAGCAGCTTAGGGGGAGGGATCGTCTCTGGAAACACCATATATTTT; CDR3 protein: CASSLGGGIVSGNTIYF
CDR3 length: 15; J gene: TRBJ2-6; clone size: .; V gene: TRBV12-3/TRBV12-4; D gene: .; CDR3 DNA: TGTGCCAGCAGTTTATATCACTCTGGGGCCAACGTCCTGACTTTC; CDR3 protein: CASSLYHSGANVLTF
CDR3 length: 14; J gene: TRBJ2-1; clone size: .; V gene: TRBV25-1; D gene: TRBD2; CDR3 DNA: TGTGTCAGCGGGGGGGTGGGCTCCTACAATGAGCAGTTCTTC; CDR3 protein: CVSGGVGSYNEQFF
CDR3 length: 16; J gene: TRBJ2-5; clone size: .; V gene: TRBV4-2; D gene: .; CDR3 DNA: TGTGCCAGCAGCCTACCCGAGACGGGACGAGAAGAGACCCAGTACTTC; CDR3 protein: CASSLPETGREETQYF
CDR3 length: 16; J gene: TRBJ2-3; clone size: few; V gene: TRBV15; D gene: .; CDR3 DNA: TGTGCCACCAGCATGAGGACGGGGTCCTTCACAGATACGCAGTATTTT; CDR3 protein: CATSMRTGSFTDTQYF
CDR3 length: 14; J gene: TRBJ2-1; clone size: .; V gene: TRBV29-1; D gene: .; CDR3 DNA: TGCAGCGTTGATCACAGATTACACCTCAATGAGCAGTTCTTC; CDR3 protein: CSVDHRLHLNEQFF
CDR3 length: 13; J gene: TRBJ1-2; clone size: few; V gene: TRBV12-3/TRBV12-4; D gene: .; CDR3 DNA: TGTGCCAGCAGTCACCGGACACCCTATGGCTACACCTTC; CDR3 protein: CASSHRTPYGYTF
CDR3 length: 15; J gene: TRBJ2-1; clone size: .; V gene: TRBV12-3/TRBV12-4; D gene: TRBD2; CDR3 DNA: TGTGCCAGCAGACCAAGCGGGGGGGCCTCCAATGAGCAGTTCTTC; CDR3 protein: CASRPSGGASNEQFF
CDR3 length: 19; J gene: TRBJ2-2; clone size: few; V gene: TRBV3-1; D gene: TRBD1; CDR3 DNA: TGTGCCAGCAGCCAAGAGCTGGCCAGGGGGCCCCCCAACACCGGGGAGCTGTTTTTT; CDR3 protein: CASSQELARGPPNTGELFF
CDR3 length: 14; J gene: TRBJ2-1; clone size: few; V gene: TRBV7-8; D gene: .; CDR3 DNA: TGTGCCAGCAGCCCCGGGGCAGAGTACAATGAGCAGTTCTTC; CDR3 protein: CASSPGAEYNEQFF
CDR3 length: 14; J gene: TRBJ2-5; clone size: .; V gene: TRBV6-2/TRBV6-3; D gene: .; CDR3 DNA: TGTGCCAGCAGTTACCTAGAGGCAAAAGAGACCCAGTACTTC; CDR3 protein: CASSYLEAKETQYF
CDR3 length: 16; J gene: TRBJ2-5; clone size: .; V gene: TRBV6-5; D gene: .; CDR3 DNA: TGTGCCAGCAGTTACGGAGGGGCCGGCTACCAAGAGACCCAGTACTTC; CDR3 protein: CASSYGGAGYQETQYF
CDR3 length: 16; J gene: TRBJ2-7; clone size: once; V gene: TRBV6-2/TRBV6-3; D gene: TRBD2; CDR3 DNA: TGTGCCAGCGTTACATATTATGGGACTAGCGGATACGAGCAGTACTTC; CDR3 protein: CASVTYYGTSGYEQYF
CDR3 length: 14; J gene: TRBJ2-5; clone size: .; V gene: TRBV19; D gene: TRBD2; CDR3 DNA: TGTGCCAGTAGGGGAGGGGAAGCCGGAGAGACCCAGTACTTC; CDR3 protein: CASRGGEAGETQYF
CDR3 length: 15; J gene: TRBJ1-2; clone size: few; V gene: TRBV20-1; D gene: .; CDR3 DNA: TGCAGTGCTAGAAGAGACAGATTACTTAACTATGGCTACACCTTC; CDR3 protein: CSARRDRLLNYGYTF
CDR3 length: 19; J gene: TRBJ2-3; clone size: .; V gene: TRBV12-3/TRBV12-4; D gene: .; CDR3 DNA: TGTGCCAGCCTCCGGAAAGCCCGAGGACTGATAACTAGCACAGATACGCAGTATTTT; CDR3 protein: CASLRKARGLITSTDTQYF
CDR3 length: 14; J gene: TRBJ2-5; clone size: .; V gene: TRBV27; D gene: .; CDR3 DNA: TGTGCCAGCAGTTTTGGAGTGCTCGGTGAGACCCAGTACTTC; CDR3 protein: CASSFGVLGETQYF
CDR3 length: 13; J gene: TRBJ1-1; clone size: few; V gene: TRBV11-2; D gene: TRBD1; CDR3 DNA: TGTGCCAGCAGCCTGCGGACAGGGGTTGAAGCTTTCTTT; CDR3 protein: CASSLRTGVEAFF
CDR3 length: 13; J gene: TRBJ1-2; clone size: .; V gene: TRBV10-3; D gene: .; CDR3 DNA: TGTGCCATCAGTGAATTTCAGGAGAGTGGCTACACCTTC; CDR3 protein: CAISEFQESGYTF
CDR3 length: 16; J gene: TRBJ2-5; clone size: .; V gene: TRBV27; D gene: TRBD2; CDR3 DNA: TGTGCCAGCAGTTCCAGTGGACTAGCGGGAGCAGAGGCCCAGTACTTC; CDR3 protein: CASSSSGLAGAEAQYF
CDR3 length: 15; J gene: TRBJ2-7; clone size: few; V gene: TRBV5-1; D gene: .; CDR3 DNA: TGCGCCAGCAGCTTGGGATCCAAACCGCCCTACGAGCAGTACTTC; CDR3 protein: CASSLGSKPPYEQYF
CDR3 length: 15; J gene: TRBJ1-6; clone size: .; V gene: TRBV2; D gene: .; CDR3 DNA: TGTGCCAGCAGTGTGCAGAGCTCCTATAATTCACCCCTCCACTTT; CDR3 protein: CASSVQSSYNSPLHF
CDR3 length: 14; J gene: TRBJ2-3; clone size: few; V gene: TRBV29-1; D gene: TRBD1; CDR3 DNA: TGCAGCGTCGTGGGACAGGGTGGTTCAGATACGCAGTATTTT; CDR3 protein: CSVVGQGGSDTQYF
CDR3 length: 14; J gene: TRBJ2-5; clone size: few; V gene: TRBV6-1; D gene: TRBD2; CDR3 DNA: TGTGCCAGCAGGGGACTAGCGGTAGGAGAGACCCAGTACTTC; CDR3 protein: CASRGLAVGETQYF
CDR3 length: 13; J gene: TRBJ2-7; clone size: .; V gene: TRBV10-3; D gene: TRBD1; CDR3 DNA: TGTGCCATCAGGGGGGGACAGGGGTACGAGCAGTACTTC; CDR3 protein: CAIRGGQGYEQYF
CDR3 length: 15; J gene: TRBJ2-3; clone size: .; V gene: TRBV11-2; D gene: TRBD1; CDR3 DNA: TGTGCCAGCAGCTTCCGCGGACAGGGACCAGATACGCAGTATTTT; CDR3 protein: CASSFRGQGPDTQYF
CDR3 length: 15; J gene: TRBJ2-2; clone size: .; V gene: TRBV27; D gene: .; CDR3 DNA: TGTGCCAGCAGTTCGCAGACAGCGGCCTCCGGGGAGCTGTTTTTT; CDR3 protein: CASSSQTAASGELFF
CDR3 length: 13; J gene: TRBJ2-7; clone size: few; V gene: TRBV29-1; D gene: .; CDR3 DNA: TGCAGCGTGAACACCCTGGGGGTCTACGAGCAGTACTTC; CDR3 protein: CSVNTLGVYEQYF
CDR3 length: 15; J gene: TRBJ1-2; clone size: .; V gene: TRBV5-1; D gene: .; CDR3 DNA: TGCGCCAGCAGCTTGGCCGAAGGGGGGGCCTATGGCTACACCTTC; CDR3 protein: CASSLAEGGAYGYTF
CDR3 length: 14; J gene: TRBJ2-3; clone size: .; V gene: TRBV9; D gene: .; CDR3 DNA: TGTGCCAGCGGAAAGGGACTTCACACAGATACGCAGTATTTT; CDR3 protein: CASGKGLHTDTQYF
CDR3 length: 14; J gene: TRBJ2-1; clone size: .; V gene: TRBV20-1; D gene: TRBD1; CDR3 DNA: TGCAGTGCTAGAGATTATGCAGGGGGCAATGAGCAGTTCTTC; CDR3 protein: CSARDYAGGNEQFF
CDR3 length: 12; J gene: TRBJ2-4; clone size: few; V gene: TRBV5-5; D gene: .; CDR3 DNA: TGTGCCAGCAGCGCCGGGCCAAACATTCAGTACTTC; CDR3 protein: CASSAGPNIQYF
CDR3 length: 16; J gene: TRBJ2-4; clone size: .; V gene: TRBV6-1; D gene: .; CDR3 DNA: TGTGCCAGCAGTGAGAGGGACGGAAACTTGAAAAACATTCAGTACTTC; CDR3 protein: CASSERDGNLKNIQYF
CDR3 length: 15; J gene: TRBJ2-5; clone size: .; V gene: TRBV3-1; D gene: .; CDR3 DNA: TGTGCCAGCAGCCAAGATCCGGCAGATAGAGAGACCCAGTACTTC; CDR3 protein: CASSQDPADRETQYF
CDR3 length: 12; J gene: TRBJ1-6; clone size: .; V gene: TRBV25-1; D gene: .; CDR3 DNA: TGTGCCAGCAGTGGGACAGCTTCACCCCTCCACTTT; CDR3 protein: CASSGTASPLHF